This is a list of T cell receptor beta chains from one sample in a study of CD8+ T cells in alopecia areata. The table came from immunoSEQ multiplex PCR; TCRdb's copy has only in-frame clones and leaves some out. This table holds around 270,000 clones, 55% to 75% found once. The material was CD4+ T cells sorted from blood, obtained at week 24, from a patient treated with tofacitinib. These receptor sequences come from a human donor with alopecia areata. CDR3s include the opening cysteine and the closing phenylalanine or tryptophan. A D gene is named only where the DNA matches it firmly. Clone size is not always given. Where it is, it says once, few, many or a class for expanded clones.

abundance	j_gene	d_gene	v_gene	CDR3aa	CDR3nt
-	TRBJ2-5	-	TRBV6-5	CASSYPSGAGAETQYF	TGTGCCAGCAGTTATCCCTCCGGAGCGGGCGCAGAGACCCAGTACTTC
-	TRBJ1-2	TRBD1	TRBV5-4	CASSLEGALDTF	TGTGCCAGCAGCTTGGAGGGGGCCCTCGACACCTTC
-	TRBJ1-1	-	TRBV5-6	CASSFVGGRGLNTEAFF	TGTGCCAGCAGCTTCGTCGGTGGCAGGGGTCTGAACACTGAAGCTTTCTTT
few	TRBJ1-2	TRBD1	TRBV28	CASSLWETGVGGYTF	TGTGCCAGCAGTTTATGGGAGACAGGGGTAGGAGGCTACACCTTC
-	TRBJ1-4	TRBD1	TRBV5-6	CASSLTQGANEKLFF	TGTGCCAGCAGCTTGACACAGGGGGCTAACGAAAAACTGTTTTTT
once	TRBJ2-5	TRBD1	TRBV18	CASSPGQIQETQYF	TGTGCCAGCTCACCGGGACAGATCCAAGAGACCCAGTACTTC
-	TRBJ2-3	TRBD2	TRBV5-6	CASSYLGLAGDYSTDTQYF	TGTGCCAGCAGCTACCTGGGACTAGCGGGGGATTATAGCACAGATACGCAGTATTTT
-	TRBJ1-5	TRBD1	TRBV6-6	CASSYTGQGNQPQHF	TGTGCCAGCAGTTACACGGGACAGGGGAATCAGCCCCAGCATTTT
-	TRBJ1-1	-	TRBV20-1	CSAAGQSEAFF	TGCAGTGCTGCCGGACAGTCTGAAGCTTTCTTT
-	TRBJ2-6	-	TRBV4-1	CASTLLGSGANVLTF	TGCGCCAGCACACTACTGGGGTCTGGGGCCAACGTCCTGACTTTC
-	TRBJ1-1	-	TRBV29-1	CSVEVRFLNTEAFF	TGCAGCGTTGAAGTGCGCTTTCTGAACACTGAAGCTTTCTTT
-	TRBJ2-3	-	TRBV5-6	CASFPRDWEGNTQYF	TGTGCCAGCTTCCCGCGGGATTGGGAAGGGAATACGCAGTATTTT
few	TRBJ2-5	-	TRBV4-2	CASSQGTPWGPQETQYF	TGTGCCAGCAGCCAAGGGACCCCTTGGGGCCCCCAAGAGACCCAGTACTTC
-	TRBJ2-6	-	TRBV7-3	CASSLYSSGANVLTF	TGTGCCAGCAGCTTATACAGCTCTGGGGCCAACGTCCTGACTTTC
-	TRBJ1-4	-	TRBV4-1	CASSQDGTENEKLFF	TGCGCCAGCAGCCAGGATGGGACGGAAAATGAAAAACTGTTTTTT
-	TRBJ2-2	-	TRBV7-3	CASSFRTAGELFF	TGTGCCAGCAGCTTTCGGACAGCCGGGGAGCTGTTTTTT
-	TRBJ2-5	TRBD1	TRBV11-1	CASSLMDRGRAAQYF	TGTGCCAGCAGCTTAATGGACAGGGGGAGAGCGGCCCAGTACTTC
few	TRBJ1-1	-	TRBV4-2	CASSRVDSTEAFF	TGTGCCAGTTCCCGGGTGGATTCCACTGAAGCTTTCTTT
-	TRBJ2-5	TRBD2	TRBV9	CASSKGTSGQGTQYF	TGTGCCAGCAGCAAAGGGACTAGCGGCCAAGGTACCCAGTACTTC
-	TRBJ1-2	-	TRBV30	CAWSVQGHYGYTF	TGTGCCTGGAGTGTACAGGGCCACTATGGCTACACCTTC
-	TRBJ1-2	-	TRBV4-1	CASRDPGQRYGYTF	TGCGCCAGCAGGGACCCGGGGCAAAGGTATGGCTACACCTTC
few	TRBJ1-2	TRBD1	TRBV19	CASSMGGQDYGYTF	TGTGCCAGTAGTATGGGGGGACAGGACTATGGCTACACCTTC
-	TRBJ2-7	TRBD1	TRBV4-2	CASSQGGQGTSYEQYF	TGTGCCAGCAGCCAAGGGGGACAGGGGACATCCTACGAGCAGTACTTC
-	TRBJ1-5	-	TRBV6-1	CASREGTHPVAQHF	TGTGCCAGCAGAGAAGGGACCCACCCAGTGGCCCAGCATTTT
many	TRBJ2-7	-	TRBV29-1	CSVSDGDYEQYF	TGCAGCGTTTCTGACGGAGACTACGAGCAGTACTTC
once	TRBJ2-3	-	TRBV5-1	CASSLGPTTDTQYF	TGCGCCAGCAGTTTGGGGCCGACCACAGATACGCAGTATTTT
few	TRBJ2-6	TRBD1	TRBV29-1	CSVEGQGAGANVLTF	TGCAGCGTCGAGGGACAGGGGGCCGGGGCCAACGTCCTGACTTTC
few	TRBJ2-3	TRBD2	TRBV29-1	CSVDGTSGGAPDTQYF	TGCAGCGTCGACGGGACTAGCGGGGGGGCCCCAGATACGCAGTATTTT
few	TRBJ2-5	-	TRBV29-1	CSVAGGETQYF	TGCAGCGTTGCCGGTGGAGAGACCCAGTACTTC
-	TRBJ2-1	TRBD2	TRBV4-1	CASSGLVSNEQFF	TGCGCCAGCAGCGGACTAGTGAGTAATGAGCAGTTCTTC
-	TRBJ2-7	-	TRBV11-3	CASSLQPSYEQYF	TGTGCCAGCAGCTTACAGCCAAGCTACGAGCAGTACTTC
few	TRBJ2-3	-	TRBV7-9	CASSLFTEDTQYF	TGTGCCAGCAGCTTATTCACGGAAGATACGCAGTATTTT
-	TRBJ1-5	-	TRBV27	CASSTGTAGNQPQHF	TGTGCCAGCAGTACAGGGACCGCCGGTAATCAGCCCCAGCATTTT
-	TRBJ1-1	-	TRBV7-6	CASSSPEGPEAFF	TGTGCCAGCAGCTCCCCCGAAGGGCCTGAGGCTTTCTTT
few	TRBJ2-7	-	TRBV29-1	CSVRVRYEQYF	TGCAGCGTGAGGGTCCGCTACGAGCAGTACTTC
few	TRBJ2-2	-	TRBV7-2	CASLTNANTGELFF	TGTGCCAGCTTAACCAACGCGAACACCGGGGAGCTGTTTTTT
-	TRBJ2-5	TRBD2	TRBV9	CASSVEGSGAETQYF	TGTGCCAGCAGCGTAGAAGGTAGCGGGGCAGAGACCCAGTACTTC
few	TRBJ2-5	-	TRBV7-8	CASSLRTGVQETQYF	TGTGCCAGCAGCTTAAGAACAGGAGTTCAAGAGACCCAGTACTTC
-	TRBJ2-5	TRBD1	TRBV7-2	CASSLGQIRETQYF	TGTGCCAGCAGCCTGGGACAGATCCGGGAGACCCAGTACTTC
-	TRBJ1-5	TRBD1	TRBV5-1	CASSLTGTGGNQPQHF	TGCGCCAGCAGCTTAACCGGGACAGGAGGGAATCAGCCCCAGCATTTT
few	TRBJ1-4	TRBD1	TRBV5-1	CASSFIQGAREKLFF	TGCGCCAGCAGCTTCATACAGGGGGCGCGTGAAAAACTGTTTTTT
-	TRBJ1-2	-	TRBV5-1	CASSSGGNYGYTF	TGCGCCAGCAGCTCTGGAGGTAACTATGGCTACACCTTC
-	TRBJ2-7	-	TRBV5-1	CASSLARGYEQYF	TGCGCCAGCAGCTTGGCCAGAGGCTACGAGCAGTACTTC
few	TRBJ2-7	TRBD1	TRBV2	CASKILWGTESSYEQYF	TGTGCCAGCAAGATACTCTGGGGGACAGAGAGCTCCTACGAGCAGTACTTC
few	TRBJ2-7	-	TRBV29-1	CSVEAESYEQYF	TGCAGCGTTGAAGCAGAGAGCTACGAGCAGTACTTC
once	TRBJ2-3	-	TRBV9	CASSVGGLESTDTQYF	TGTGCCAGCAGCGTCGGGGGGCTCGAGAGCACAGATACGCAGTATTTT
once	TRBJ1-6	-	TRBV7-2	CASSLGVAGNSPLHF	TGTGCCAGCAGCTTAGGGGTAGCGGGGAATTCACCCCTCCACTTT